The source of this T cell receptor (beta chain) is a study of T cell responses to AZD1222 COVID-19 vaccine. The data were produced by immunoSEQ multiplex PCR, yet TCRdb's version contains in-frame clones alone and is incomplete. The table records 72,000 or so clones, less than 85% of them present only once. Comments on this clone: Its antigen is undetermined.

The CDR3 loop spans 15 amino acids. V lost 2 bases, J lost 7 bases, and 7 bases stayed unmatched. Germline lookup yields CDR1 SGDLS and CDR2 YYNGEE. The study's findings and limits: Spike-specific TCR breadth and depth grew following two AZD1222 doses.

Sequenced material: peripheral blood, taken on day 0 of AZD1222 vaccination. The chain is built from TRBV9 and TRBJ2-2; 8 positions agree with TRBD2. This TCR was sampled from an adult in good health. The chain's CDR3 is CASSVSTGGIGELFF. The CDR3 nucleotides are TGTGCCAGCAGCGTCTCGACGGGAGGGATCGGGGAGCTGTTTTTT.